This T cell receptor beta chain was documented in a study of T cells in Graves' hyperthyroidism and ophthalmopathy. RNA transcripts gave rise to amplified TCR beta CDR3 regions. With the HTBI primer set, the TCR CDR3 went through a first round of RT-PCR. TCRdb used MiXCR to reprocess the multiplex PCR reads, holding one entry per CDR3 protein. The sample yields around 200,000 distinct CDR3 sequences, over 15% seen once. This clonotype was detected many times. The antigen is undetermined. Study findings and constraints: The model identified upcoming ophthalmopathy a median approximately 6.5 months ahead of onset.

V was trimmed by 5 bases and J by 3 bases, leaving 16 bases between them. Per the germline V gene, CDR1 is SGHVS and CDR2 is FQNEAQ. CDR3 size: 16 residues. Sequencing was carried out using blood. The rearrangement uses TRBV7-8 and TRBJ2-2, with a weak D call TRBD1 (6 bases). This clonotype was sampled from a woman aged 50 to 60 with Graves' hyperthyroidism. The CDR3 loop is CASSTRMGADTGELFF. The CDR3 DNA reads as TGTGCCAGCAGCACCCGTATGGGGGCTGACACCGGGGAGCTGTTTTTT.